This T cell receptor (beta chain) was recorded in a study of cytomegalovirus exposure and HLA in healthy donors (dated by TCRdb to 2016 to 2017). For the study in its entirety: According to an earlier analysis of around 600 of the donors, about 180 million T cells yielded approximately 120 million unique TCR beta sequences and 276 Gb of sequence data. Using immunosequencing, the study profiled T cell repertoires from around 680 subjects and related those repertoires to cytomegalovirus serostatus. An early release covering roughly 600 HLA-typed donors comprised roughly 300 gigabases of sequencing data and around 80 million unique TCR sequences. Among some 410 genotyped donors of the cohort, an average of roughly 240,000 unique TCR beta nucleotide sequences were sequenced per donor, about a sixth of them non-productive. An earlier analysis of about 600 of the donors used high-throughput TCR beta sequencing to judge whether each TCR beta V gene segment behaved as functional or pseudogenic. Donor age, sex, ethnicity and CMV serostatus were compiled together with the repertoire data. A separate validation cohort of approximately 130 different subjects was used in addition to the roughly 720-subject first cohort. The later analysis used no new phenotypic data to find candidate immune exposures, relying instead on TCR beta sequences and their occurrence across donors. A later genetic analysis took genome-wide SNP genotypes for about 65% of the roughly 670 donors and used that subset as a discovery cohort. The study aimed to test whether signatures of past pathogen exposure could be identified by cataloging public T cell receptors. Among the approximately 420 genotyped donors, roughly 80% belonged to the genetic ancestry cluster associated with self-reported Caucasian donors. In a later analysis, previously published TCR beta repertoires from several hundred donors were re-analyzed and high-resolution HLA genotyping was added so that TCR occurrence patterns could be studied. Every repertoire in the discovery cohort had been generated on one and the same sequencing platform. Typing coverage varied by locus: 629-630 donors for A, B, C, DRB1 and DQB1; some 520 for DQA1; more than 600 for DPA1; under 490 for DPB1. Class I and class II HLA loci were covered by the typing at four-digit resolution. Because of strong linkage in the cohort, four to six DR-DQ haplotypes were treated as single units for association and clustering. High-throughput TCR immunosequencing, statistical association of individual TCRs with disease status, and machine learning were combined to predict cytomegalovirus infection status. On the study overall, not on this receptor specifically: When HLA alleles, especially DR and DQ, strongly co-occurred, TCR associations were difficult to assign to individual alleles. A cluster of highly shared sequence variants was judged likely to represent a technical artifact of the sequencing pipeline. In a later analysis, HLA-associated TCR beta chains showed more clonal expansion and lower generation probabilities than non-associated chains that were equally common. Because HLA typing was missing for some donors at each locus, association tests included only the typed subset. Linkage disequilibrium might explain the correlated functional status among segregating V segments, but an unknown experimental factor could not be excluded. The classifier was reported to diagnose cytomegalovirus status with high specificity and sensitivity in both the original cohort and the validation cohort. At a false discovery rate of 0.05, a later analysis linked fewer than 20,000 TCR beta sequences to specific HLA alleles. While some public TCRs were present in many individuals, most TCR sequences turned up only very rarely across donors. In a later genetic analysis, a missense DCLRE1C variant was associated with V-gene and J-gene trimming of TCR beta chains, and the association was replicated in an independent cohort. The study listed 150 to 200 TCR beta chains as associated with cytomegalovirus. Broadly in line with IMGT annotations, most TCR beta V segments showed up in productive rearrangements about 87% or about 30% of the time in an earlier analysis of approximately 640 of the donors. In this cohort, only TCR beta chains were sequenced, and detectable features were limited by the absence of alpha or paired-chain data. Some IMGT-functional V segments, including TRBV6-2 and TRBV6-3, could not be distinguished by the 87-base-pair reads and were therefore excluded. In a later analysis, TCR association rates were found to vary across HLA loci, with the most associated TCRs seen for DRB1 alleles and the fewest for HLA-C alleles. Sequencing depth was assumed to be roughly uniform across donors in the presence/absence analyses, though that assumption may not hold. Three of the identified cytomegalovirus-associated TCR beta chains were confirmed in vitro to be specific for cytomegalovirus antigens. A further reported finding was that TCR beta sequences accurately predicted the HLA-A and HLA-B alleles for most subjects in the first cohort. CMV serostatus was the only immune exposure information available for the cohort. Seventeen rarely observed V segments, including chromosome 9 orphons, were excluded from the earlier analysis of a few hundred of the donors because counts were too low. A later analysis found that most CMV-associated TCR beta chains appeared HLA-restricted, with HLA associations seemingly driven largely by CMV exposure. It was suggested by the authors that the approach could potentially be generalized to other disease states and immunological phenotypes. Several of the top co-occurrence clusters appeared to be linked to parvovirus B19, influenza, CMV and Epstein-Barr virus, according to a later analysis. According to a later genetic analysis, donors in an Asian-associated ancestry cluster had fewer N-insertions in productive TCRs than the roughly 670-donor mean.

V lost 5 bases and J lost 4 bases, and the count of bases not matched to a germline gene is 4. The CDR3 numbers 14 residues from cysteine through phenylalanine. The read is trimmed to its CDR3 DNA, 42 bases read in frame from base 1. CDR1 and CDR2 (SGHTA, FQGNSA) derive from the germline V gene. The library was prepared using the immunoSEQ multiplex PCR assay. A mixture of 60 forward primers for TCR Vbeta segments and 13 reverse primers for TCR Jbeta segments was used in the multiplex PCR. A multiplex PCR assay on genomic DNA amplified the CDR3 region of rearranged TCR beta genes. The amplified TCR beta libraries were sequenced on the Illumina HiSeq System as 87-base-pair reads. In the authors' own workflow: In a later analysis, roughly 80 million unique TCR beta chains were counted across the 650 to 700 repertoires, and some 10 million of these chains were shared by at least two donors. A nearest-neighbor algorithm error-corrected the raw reads and collapsed the reads into unique sequences, merging closely related sequences to remove PCR and sequencing errors. Alignment of CDR3 sequences to IMGT reference sequences was used to assign V, D and J gene segments. For a sequence to be retained, a match of at least six nucleotides to both a V gene segment and a J gene segment was required. A rearrangement was called productive if the CDR3 had no stop codons and remained in frame with V and J, and every other rearrangement was called non-productive. CDR3 was defined according to IMGT convention as the region running from the second conserved V-encoded cysteine to the conserved J-encoded phenylalanine. The earlier analysis of about 640 of the donors excluded any sequence lacking an unambiguous match to a single V gene segment. An earlier analysis of a few hundred of the donors called V segments functional above 56.7% productive rearrangements and segregating when the between-donor standard deviation exceeded 5%. A statistical classification framework was developed to diagnose cytomegalovirus status using the catalog of TCR beta chain sequences. In a later analysis, TCR nucleotide sequences were compared against IMGT/GENE-DB human TR gene sequences so that V and J genes could be assigned. Using the TCRdist pipeline, a later analysis assigned CDR3 sequences along with most-parsimonious VDJ recombination scenarios. In a later analysis, every TCR beta chain was defined by the combination of its CDR3 amino acid sequence and its V-gene family, and reads without a unique V-gene family were dropped. A later analysis removed 592 highly shared, low-generation-probability nucleotide sequences to deal with suspected cross-contamination and a sequencing artifact. For each public chain, a later analysis derived a clonal expansion index from normalized ranks of inferred template counts within each repertoire. A later analysis computed generation probabilities with a VDJ recombination model fitted to out-of-frame rearrangements, and checked the results against IGoR. In a later analysis, TCR-TCR, TCR-HLA and TCR-CMV co-occurrence was scored with hypergeometric tests, and a repertoire-size bias correction was applied to TCR pairs. A later analysis estimated false discovery rates by permuting HLA or CMV assignments 20 times. In a later analysis, co-occurring TCRs were grouped using DBSCAN, with TCRdist sequence similarity added in when clustering inside HLA-allele-positive subsets. Repertoires with fewer than 30,000 or more than 120,000 public chains were left out of co-occurrence clustering, as were five repertoires with anomalous nucleotide sharing. TCRdb retrieved this table from immuneACCESS and kept in-frame rearrangements only. Not all clones are present; in checked studies, unresolved V genes account for under half, and no reason is known for the remainder. V and J calls and clone size come straight from that table; D and trimming were deduced from the DNA. The sample includes approximately 150,000 clones, with roughly 76% observed a single time. Of the sample, roughly 1.9% falls within the top ten clones.

The cohort consisted of 600 or so healthy bone marrow donors. At the time of sampling, every cohort member was nominally healthy, though immune exposures that went unrecorded were likely present. Of the roughly 670 cohort members, 250 to 300 had a positive CMV serostatus and about 350 had a negative one, while no CMV serostatus was recorded for the donor. A peripheral blood sample was provided by each donor, and peripheral blood mononuclear cells were used for TCR beta sequencing. The Qiagen DNeasy Blood Extraction Kit was used to extract genomic DNA from the blood cell samples. A remark on this clone: Its target antigen remains unknown. Nothing much larger sits one base from this clone, and base qualities are not available.

The rearrangement joined TRBV7-2 to TRBJ1-4; TRBD1 lines up with 7 middle nucleotides. Sequencing was carried out using PBMCs. The TCR sequence derives from a human donor in good health. Here the CDR3 is given as CASSPGTVNEKLFF. The DNA sequence is as follows: TGTGCCAGCAGCCCCGGGACAGTTAATGAAAAACTGTTTTTT. With the rest looked up from the reference TRBV7-2 and TRBJ1-4 genes rather than sequenced, the full variable domain is GAGVSQSPSNKVTEKGKDVELRCDPISGHTALYWYRQSLGQGLEFLIYFQGNSAPDKSGLPSDRFSAERTGGSVSTLTIQRTQQEDSAVYLCASSPGTVNEKLFFGSGTQLSVL.